This T cell receptor beta chain comes out of a study of blood T cells in healthy people across ages. Study-level points and caveats: PBMCs left unsorted prevented a conclusive naive versus antigen-experienced comparison. Diversity was estimated from one million T cells, and these estimates were considered underestimates.

Remarks on this clonotype: As yet, its antigen is unknown.

Germline V gene sequence: CDR1 DFQATT, CDR2 SNEGSKA (reference sequence). Trimming took 0 bases from V and 5 from J, leaving 13 bases between them. This CDR3 is 14 amino acids long. Together with a sample-barcoded 5' primer, a J-beta primer mix was included in a second PCR lasting roughly 7 to 11 cycles. TCRdb recomputed calls from the 5' RACE reads with MiXCR, one row per CDR3 protein. The sample contains some 800,000 distinct CDR3 sequences, roughly 44% of which appear only once. Caucasian, healthy and from Russia, the donors were aged between about 6 and 90. Each individual donor underwent a draw of ten milliliters of peripheral blood.

The source of this sequence is a man in his 60s in good health. The sequenced sample consisted of blood. V is TRBV20-1 and J is TRBJ1-2; perhaps TRBD1 as D (6 bases). This CDR3 reads CSARDNQGTYGYTF. The CDR3 DNA sequence: TGCAGTGCTAGAGATAACCAGGGGACATATGGCTACACCTTC.